These T cell receptor beta chains were read from a single sample in a study of shared clonotypes between healthy human individuals. Sequencing was performed with immunoSEQ multiplex PCR; in TCRdb, only in-frame clones are kept and a portion is missing. The table records 2,100,000 or so clones, 90% to 96% of them present only once. Sequencing was performed on naive CD4+ T cells sorted from blood. These TCRs come from a man aged 18 to 30 in good health. Each CDR3 is given with its conserved first and last residue. A D gene is named only where the DNA matches it firmly. Rows give clone size only sometimes, using once, few, many, or a class for an expanded clone.

size,V,J,D,DNA,CDR3
-,TRBV18,TRBJ1-5,-,TGTGCCAGCTCACCGGGCAGCAATAGCAATCAGCCCCAGCATTTT,CASSPGSNSNQPQHF
-,TRBV10-3,TRBJ2-7,-,TGTGCCATCAGTGGGCCGGTATCAGGCGAGCAGTACTTC,CAISGPVSGEQYF
few,TRBV16,TRBJ1-1,-,TGTGCCAGCAGCCCGAGCGGCCTTGGGAACACTGAAGCTTTCTTT,CASSPSGLGNTEAFF
-,TRBV5-6,TRBJ2-7,TRBD2,TGTGCCAGCAGCTCCGGACTAGCGGGTTTCCTCCACGAGCAGTACTTC,CASSSGLAGFLHEQYF
once,TRBV6-6,TRBJ1-1,-,TGTGCCAGCAGTTACGAAGGCACCACTGAAGCTTTCTTT,CASSYEGTTEAFF
-,TRBV6-5,TRBJ2-2,-,TGTGCCAGCAGTTATCTGACAAACACCGGGGAGCTGTTTTTT,CASSYLTNTGELFF
once,TRBV18,TRBJ1-5,-,TGTGCCAGCTCACCAGGGCTCGCCAATCAGCCCCAGCATTTT,CASSPGLANQPQHF
once,TRBV10-3,TRBJ2-4,-,TGTGCCATCAGTGAGTCGGGGGCAGTTGAGTACTTC,CAISESGAVEYF
-,TRBV6-1,TRBJ1-1,TRBD1,TGTGCCAGCAGCAGACAGGGTCTAGAGAACACTGAAGCTTTCTTT,CASSRQGLENTEAFF
once,TRBV6-1,TRBJ1-5,-,TGTGCCAGCAGTGAATACGTAGATAGCAATCAGCCCCAGCATTTT,CASSEYVDSNQPQHF
-,TRBV27,TRBJ2-7,-,TGTGCCAGCAGCTTCCGGTCCGAGCAGTACTTC,CASSFRSEQYF
-,TRBV7-8,TRBJ1-1,TRBD1,TGTGCCAGCAGCTCCGACAGGGAGACTGAAGCTTTCTTT,CASSSDRETEAFF
-,TRBV15,TRBJ2-7,-,TGTGCCACCAGCAGAGAACAGGGCTACGAGCAGTACTTC,CATSREQGYEQYF
-,TRBV20-1,TRBJ2-7,-,TGCAGTGCTAGCGAAAACTACGAGCAGTACTTC,CSASENYEQYF
-,TRBV9,TRBJ1-6,-,TGTGCCAGCAGCGACAGGGTCCCAAATTCACCCCTCCACTTT,CASSDRVPNSPLHF
-,TRBV28,TRBJ1-1,-,TGTGCCAGCGGTGTAGCCGGAGGGGCGGGAGGGACTGAAGCTTTCTTT,CASGVAGGAGGTEAFF
-,TRBV5-4,TRBJ1-6,-,TGTGCCAGCAGCCTACAGGGATCTAGTTATTCACCCCTCCACTTT,CASSLQGSSYSPLHF
-,TRBV28,TRBJ1-5,TRBD1,TGTGCCAGCAGCTACAGGGGGCGAAGCAATCAGCCCCAGCATTTT,CASSYRGRSNQPQHF
-,TRBV10-3,TRBJ2-2,-,TGTGCCATCAGTGACTCCAGGGGACCCGGGGAGCTGTTTTTT,CAISDSRGPGELFF
-,TRBV30,TRBJ1-4,-,TGTGCCTGGAGTGTACTGGCTGGGGGTGAAAAACTGTTTTTT,CAWSVLAGGEKLFF
-,TRBV6-1,TRBJ1-4,TRBD1,TGTGCCACACGGACAGGGGACGCAACTAATGAAAAACTGTTTTTT,CATRTGDATNEKLFF
few,TRBV5-1,TRBJ1-5,-,TGCGCCAGCAGCGCGGGTCCCAATCAGCCCCAGCATTTT,CASSAGPNQPQHF
-,TRBV6-1,TRBJ1-1,-,TGTGCCACCTCTTTCTCGGGGAACTCTGAAGCTTTCTTT,CATSFSGNSEAFF
-,TRBV20-1,TRBJ2-3,-,TGCAGTGCTATAGGTGGAGATACGCAGTATTTT,CSAIGGDTQYF
-,TRBV7-9,TRBJ1-3,-,TGTGCCAGCAGCACGGGAACAGCGACCTCTGGAAACACCATATATTTT,CASSTGTATSGNTIYF
-,TRBV5-1,TRBJ1-4,-,TGCGCCAGCAGAGACCAAGCAACTAATGAAAAACTGTTTTTT,CASRDQATNEKLFF
-,TRBV2,TRBJ2-7,-,TGTGCCAGCAGGGGGGCAGTCTACGAGCAGTACTTC,CASRGAVYEQYF